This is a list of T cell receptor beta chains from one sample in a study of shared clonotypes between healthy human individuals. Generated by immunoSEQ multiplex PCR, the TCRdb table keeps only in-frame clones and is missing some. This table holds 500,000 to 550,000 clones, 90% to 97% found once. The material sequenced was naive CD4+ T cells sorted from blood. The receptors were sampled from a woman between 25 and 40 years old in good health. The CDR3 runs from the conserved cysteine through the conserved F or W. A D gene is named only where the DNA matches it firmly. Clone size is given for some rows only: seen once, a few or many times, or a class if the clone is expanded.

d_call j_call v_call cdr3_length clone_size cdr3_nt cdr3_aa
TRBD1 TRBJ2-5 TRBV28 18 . TGTGCCAGCAGCTCAATCCACCCGGGACAGGGGGCACAAGAGACCCAGTACTTC CASSSIHPGQGAQETQYF
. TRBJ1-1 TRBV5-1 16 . TGCGCCAGCAGCTTGGCCTTCGACGGATCGAACACTGAAGCTTTCTTT CASSLAFDGSNTEAFF
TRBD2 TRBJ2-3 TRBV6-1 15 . TGTGCCAGCAGTGATTGGAGCGGGAGCCCAGATACGCAGTATTTT CASSDWSGSPDTQYF
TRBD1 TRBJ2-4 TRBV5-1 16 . TGCGCCAGCAGCTCTGGACAGGTTCTGCCCAAAAACATTCAGTACTTC CASSSGQVLPKNIQYF
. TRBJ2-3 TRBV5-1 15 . TGCGCCAGCAGCTTGGTGGCAGGGGAAGGAAATACGCAGTATTTT CASSLVAGEGNTQYF
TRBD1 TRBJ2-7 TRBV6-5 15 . TGTGCCAGCAGAACAACCGGGACAGGGGGCTACGAGCAGTACTTC CASRTTGTGGYEQYF
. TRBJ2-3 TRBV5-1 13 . TGCGCCAGCAGCCTACATTCCACAGATACGCAGTATTTT CASSLHSTDTQYF
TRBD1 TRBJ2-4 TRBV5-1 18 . TGCGCCAGCAGCCGTGGACAGGGCGGGGATTCCTCCAAAAACATTCAGTACTTC CASSRGQGGDSSKNIQYF
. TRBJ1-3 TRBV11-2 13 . TGTGCCAGCAGCGCAAACTCTGGAAACACCATATATTTT CASSANSGNTIYF
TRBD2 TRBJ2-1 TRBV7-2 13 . TGTGCCAATCGAGCGGGAAACTACAATGAGCAGTTCTTC CANRAGNYNEQFF
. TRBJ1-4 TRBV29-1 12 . TGCAGCGCCGGGCCCTCTAATGAAAAACTGTTTTTT CSAGPSNEKLFF
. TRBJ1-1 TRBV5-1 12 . TGCGCCAGCAGCGAGGTGGGGGCTGAAGCTTTCTTT CASSEVGAEAFF
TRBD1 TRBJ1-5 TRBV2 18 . TGTGCCAGCAGTCTACAGGGGACCTGGCGGGATGGCAATCAGCCCCAGCATTTT CASSLQGTWRDGNQPQHF
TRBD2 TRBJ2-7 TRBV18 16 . TGTGCCAGCTCACCGGGACTAGCGGGGACTCAATACGAGCAGTACTTC CASSPGLAGTQYEQYF
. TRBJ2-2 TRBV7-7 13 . TGTGCCAGCAGTTTTGGCGGAGCCGGGGAGCTGTTTTTT CASSFGGAGELFF
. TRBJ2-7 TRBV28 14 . TGTGCCAGCAGTCGGGGCGGGAACCAGTGGGAGCAGTACTTC CASSRGGNQWEQYF
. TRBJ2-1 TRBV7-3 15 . TGTGCCAGCAGCTTCGCTAGCACTTCCTACAATGAGCAGTTCTTC CASSFASTSYNEQFF
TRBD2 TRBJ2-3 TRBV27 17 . TGTGCCAGCAGATTTCTTCCGGGACTAGCTAGCACAGATACGCAGTATTTT CASRFLPGLASTDTQYF
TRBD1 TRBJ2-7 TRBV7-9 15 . TGTGCCAGCAGCGAAGGGATCAGGGGGCACTACGAGCAGTACTTC CASSEGIRGHYEQYF
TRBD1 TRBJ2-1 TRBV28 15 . TGTGCCAGCAGCCTGACAGGGGGGAGCTACAATGAGCAGTTCTTC CASSLTGGSYNEQFF
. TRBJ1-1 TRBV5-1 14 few TGCGCCAGCGTCGTGGACACGATGAACACTGAAGCTTTCTTT CASVVDTMNTEAFF
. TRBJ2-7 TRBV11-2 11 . TGTGCCAGCACGCTCTCCTACGAGCAGTACTTC CASTLSYEQYF
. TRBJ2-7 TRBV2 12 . TGTGCCAGGGGGGACAACGCCTACGAGCAGTACTTC CARGDNAYEQYF
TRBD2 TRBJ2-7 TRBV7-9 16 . TGTGCCAGCAGCTTAGTGTCCCTAGCGGGAGCAAGGGAGCAGTACTTC CASSLVSLAGAREQYF
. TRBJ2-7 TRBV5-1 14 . TGCGCCAGCAGCTTACGGCAGGAGGACTACGAGCAGTACTTC CASSLRQEDYEQYF
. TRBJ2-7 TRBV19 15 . TGTGCCAGTAGCCGCCCACAGGAGAGTACCTACGAGCAGTACTTC CASSRPQESTYEQYF
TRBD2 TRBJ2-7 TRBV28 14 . TGTGCCAGCAGTTTACGCCTAGCGGGGTCCGAGCAGTACTTC CASSLRLAGSEQYF
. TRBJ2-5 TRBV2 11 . TGTGCCAGCACCTTGGGGGAGACCCAGTACTTC CASTLGETQYF
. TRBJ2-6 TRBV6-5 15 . TGTGCCAGCAGTTACGGCGGCTCTGGGGCCAACGTCCTGACTTTC CASSYGGSGANVLTF
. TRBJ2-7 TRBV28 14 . TGTGCCAGCAGTCCGGGACTGGAAAGGTCAGGGCAGTACTTC CASSPGLERSGQYF
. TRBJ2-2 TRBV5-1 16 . TGCGCCAGCAGCTTGGGACTCCAAACGAAACCCGGGGAGCTGTTTTTT CASSLGLQTKPGELFF